In this sample, the clone carrying this T cell receptor beta chain turned up a few times. Its antigen is unidentified. This CDR3 is 14 amino acids long. Germline CDR1 and CDR2: LGHDT and YNNKEL (reference sequence). V lost 1 base and J 3 bases, leaving 9 bases between the germline ends. The authors made TCR cDNA by 5'RACE template switching, adding a universal primer site and UMIs. TCRdb redid the calling of the 5' RACE reads with MiXCR, one entry per CDR3 protein. The data hold some 160,000 distinct CDR3 sequences, with around 9% observed a single time. The data belong to a study of T cells after yellow fever vaccination. Study at large: SMART-Seq v4 Ultra Low Input handled preparation of low-cell-number fractions.

Study-wide results and caveats: By day 5 rather than day 15, the secondary response had peaked, though it was weaker. Most clones from primary vaccination were detected again post-booster (just over 95% CD4, 88% CD8).

The receptor was derived from a man between 18 and 35 years old who received the YFV17D yellow fever vaccine. The rearrangement uses TRBV3-1 and TRBJ2-5; no reliable D call. The specimen comprised CD8+ T cells sorted from PBMCs, sampled 45 days after the yellow fever booster vaccination. The CDR3 nucleotides are TGTGCCAGCAGCCAAGGTCGTCAGGAAGAGACCCAGTACTTC. Translating gives CASSQGRQEETQYF.